This entry lists 12 T cell receptor beta chains sequenced from one sample in a study of tumor-infiltrating lymphocytes in primary liver carcinoma. The authors made TCR beta cDNA from approximately 500 ng total RNA with a constant-region primer. Modified slightly, ARM-PCR produced TCR beta libraries over three nested multiplex PCR rounds. It was with TRBV1-TRBV30 forward primers and a C-beta reverse primer that the first two PCR rounds were run, at roughly 11 cycles each. TCRdb reprocessed the multiplex PCR reads via MiXCR and lists one record per CDR3 protein. The repertoire holds roughly 120,000 distinct CDR3 sequences, with around 62% as singletons. Starting material for RNA and DNA co-extraction consisted of about 17-32 mg of unsorted bulk tissue. Sequencing used liver tumor tissue from sampling region 1. Subset specified: tumor region T1, superior pole. The receptors stem from a woman aged 60-75 years with primary liver carcinoma and hepatitis B virus infection.

Regarding this clonotype: One end of the junction does not line up with germline, which may come from a read error. V gene TRBV12-3 or TRBV12-4 combines with J gene TRBJ1-2; no clear D gene. CDR3 size: 12 residues. In nucleotides, the CDR3 is TGTGCCAACAGTTTATCGGGGTCTGGCTACACCTTC. It specifies CANSLSGSGYTF.

A word on this clonotype: Being one base from a much bigger clone, this may be a read error. The chain employs TRBV12-3 or TRBV12-4 and TRBJ1-4; maybe TRBD1 (6 bases). The CDR3 sequence is 12 residues long. This CDR3 reads CTSTWGQEKLFF. As DNA, the CDR3 is TGTACCAGCACCTGGGGGCAAGAAAAACTGTTTTTT.

The table lists this clonotype with many counts. This chain joins TRBV5-8 and TRBJ2-1, with D perhaps matching TRBD1 (6 bases). V shed 4 bases and J shed 0 bases, with 14 bases lying between them. The CDR3 length is 16 residues. Germline assignment: CDR1 SGHTS and CDR2 YDEGEE. CDR3 sequence (DNA): TGTGCCAGCAGCATTAGGGGGTCGAGCTCCTACAATGAGCAGTTCTTC. This codes for CASSIRGSSSYNEQFF.

About this clonotype itself: With a much larger clone just one base away, this may be a read error. This sequence joins TRBV12-3 or TRBV12-4 and TRBJ1-2, with D unresolved. Deletions cut 6 bases from V and 4 bases from J, with 15 bases between. The CDR3 runs 14 residues. The CDR3 is CASRTRENAYGYTF. The CDR3, as DNA: TGTGCCAGCAGGACCCGGGAAAACGCCTATGGCTACACCTTC.

For this clonotype: A much larger clone sits a single nucleotide away, making a read error possible. This chain links TRBV6-6 with TRBJ1-2; no clear D gene. The CDR3 length is 13 residues. CDR1 is MNHNY and CDR2 is SVGAGI in the germline V gene (reference sequence). With 2 bases removed from V and 8 bases from J, the gap between germline ends came to 12 bases. This CDR3 is CASSYGREWGYTF. DNA for the CDR3: TGTGCCAGCAGTTACGGCCGAGAGTGGGGCTACACCTTC.

Turning to this clonotype: A junction boundary mismatches the germline segment, possibly from a read error. The CDR3: CTRSHRSGPGETQYF. The CDR3 region has the DNA TGTACCAGGAGCCACAGGTCAGGTCCGGGGGAGACCCAGTACTTC. V usage is TRBV11-3 and J usage is TRBJ2-5, with D perhaps given as TRBD1 or TRBD2 (5 bases each). CDR1 and CDR2 from the germline V gene are SGHNT and YENEEA. The CDR3 consists of 15 residues.

With respect to this clonotype: At one of its ends the junction is not consistent with the germline gene, which may arise from a read error. Here the CDR3 reads CASSFRGDTYTQYF. The CDR3 bases are TGTGCCAGCAGCTTTCGGGGGGACACATATACCCAGTATTTT. The genes are TRBV11-2 and TRBJ2-3; D possibly corresponds to TRBD2 (7 bases). The CDR3 runs to 14 residues. Looked up from germline, CDR1 is SGHAT and CDR2 is FQNNGV.

Many counts were recorded for this clonotype. The chain employs TRBV12-3 or TRBV12-4 and TRBJ2-5, with D unresolved. CDR3 size: 19 residues. Trimming took 2 bases from V and 3 from J, leaving 25 bases between them. DNA for the CDR3: TGTGCCAGCAGTTTAATGGATTGGCTCCCCCCCCACCCTGAAGAGACCCAGTACTTC. It is translated as CASSLMDWLPPHPEETQYF.

This clonotype was found many times. This chain connects TRBV6-5 to TRBJ2-3; unclear D gene. The V gene's germline CDR1 is MNHEY and CDR2 SVGAGI. V was clipped by 4 bases and J by 2 bases, with 10 bases between them. The length of the CDR3 is 14 residues. The CDR3 nucleotides are TGTGCCAGCAGTTCCCCTTCAATCACAGATACGCAGTATTTT. It is translated as CASSSPSITDTQYF.

A remark on this clonotype: Given a much more abundant clone one base away, this may be a read error. The J gene is TRBJ2-7, the V gene TRBV29-1; no clear D gene. This CDR3 comprises 11 residues. Germline V gives CDR1 SQVTM, CDR2 ANQGSEA. CDR3 in amino acids: CSADLPGTDQF. CDR3 sequence (DNA): TGCAGCGCTGACCTCCCCGGAACAGACCAATTC.

The V gene is TRBV11-2, the J gene TRBJ2-7, with D perhaps TRBD1 or TRBD2 (6 bases each). The CDR3 length is 13 residues. V gave up 11 bases and J gave up 2 bases, with 16 bases separating them. CDR1 is SGHAT, CDR2 FQNNGV, per germline. In nucleotides, the CDR3 is TGTGCCTGCAATAAAGGGGGGCCCTACGAGCAGTACTTC. Translation gives CACNKGGPYEQYF.

This clonotype is a singleton in its sample. A read error may produce the germline difference seen at one junction end. The J gene is TRBJ2-5, the V gene TRBV5-5, with a tentative D call TRBD2 (5 bases). The CDR3 extends over 15 amino acids. Germline V gene lookup returns CDR1 SGHKS and CDR2 YYEKEE (reference sequence). The CDR3 protein is CASRYGLMNQESQYF. In nucleotides, the CDR3 is TGTGCCAGCAGGTATGGACTCATGAACCAAGAGTCCCAGTACTTC.